This T cell receptor beta chain was sequenced during a study of blood T cell repertoires in COVID-19. Only in-frame clones appear in the TCRdb table, and some are missing; sequencing was by immunoSEQ multiplex PCR. The table includes roughly 100,000 clones, roughly 80% detected once. V was clipped by 0 bases and J by 6 bases, with 16 bases between them. The CDR3 has 16 amino acids. Germline V gene lookup returns CDR1 SGHTS and CDR2 YDEGEE. This receptor was obtained from a human donor in a cohort sampled during active COVID-19. This sequence joins TRBV5-8 and TRBJ1-5; D might be TRBD1 (6 bases). The sequenced sample consisted of peripheral blood. Here the CDR3 reads CASSLGFGGLAQPQHF. The CDR3 coding sequence is TGTGCCAGCAGCTTGGGATTCGGGGGGCTAGCTCAGCCCCAGCATTTT.